These T cell receptor beta chains were read from a single sample in a study of blood T cell repertoires in COVID-19. Measured with immunoSEQ multiplex PCR; TCRdb has only the in-frame clones, and not every one. This sample has approximately 500,000 clones, with approximately 85% found just once. The sample consisted of peripheral blood. These TCRs come from a human donor in a cohort sampled during active COVID-19. CDR3s include the opening cysteine and the closing phenylalanine or tryptophan. Each record gives: clone size, V gene, D gene, J gene, CDR3 DNA, CDR3 protein. A D gene is named only where the DNA matches it firmly. Only some rows state a clone size, as once, few, many or a class for expanded clones.

abundance: NA
v_gene: TRBV4-1
d_gene: NA
j_gene: TRBJ1-1
CDR3nt: TGCGCCAGCAGCCAACTGCCAGGGAACACTGAAGCTTTCTTT
CDR3aa: CASSQLPGNTEAFF

abundance: many
v_gene: TRBV7-8
d_gene: TRBD1
j_gene: TRBJ2-7
CDR3nt: TGTGCCAGCAGTCTGGGACAGGCCTCCTACGAGCAGTACTTC
CDR3aa: CASSLGQASYEQYF

abundance: once
v_gene: TRBV5-4
d_gene: TRBD1
j_gene: TRBJ2-5
CDR3nt: TGTGCCAGCAGCCTGCGGACAGGGGCCCAAGAGACCCAGTACTTC
CDR3aa: CASSLRTGAQETQYF

abundance: NA
v_gene: TRBV28
d_gene: TRBD1
j_gene: TRBJ1-2
CDR3nt: TGTGCCAGCAGAGCCGGGACAGGTCATACTAACTATGGCTACACCTTC
CDR3aa: CASRAGTGHTNYGYTF

abundance: NA
v_gene: TRBV7-2
d_gene: NA
j_gene: TRBJ1-2
CDR3nt: TGTGCCAGCAGCTTAGGCCCGATAGATGGAGGTAACTATGGCTACACCTTC
CDR3aa: CASSLGPIDGGNYGYTF

abundance: NA
v_gene: TRBV27
d_gene: TRBD1
j_gene: TRBJ2-7
CDR3nt: TGTGCCAGCAGGGGGACAGGGGTTTACGAGCAGTACTTC
CDR3aa: CASRGTGVYEQYF

abundance: once
v_gene: TRBV3-1/TRBV3-2
d_gene: NA
j_gene: TRBJ2-1
CDR3nt: TGTGCCAGCAGCCACTTAGGCGGGCACAATGAGCAGTTCTTC
CDR3aa: CASSHLGGHNEQFF

abundance: NA
v_gene: TRBV5-4
d_gene: NA
j_gene: TRBJ2-7
CDR3nt: TGTGCCAGCAGCCGGACAGACACCTACGAGCAGTACTTC
CDR3aa: CASSRTDTYEQYF

abundance: few
v_gene: TRBV19
d_gene: TRBD1
j_gene: TRBJ1-6
CDR3nt: TGTGCCAGTAGGGGACAGCTTAATTCACCCCTCCACTTT
CDR3aa: CASRGQLNSPLHF

abundance: NA
v_gene: TRBV18
d_gene: TRBD1
j_gene: TRBJ1-2
CDR3nt: TGTGCCAGCTCACCGGCCAGGGGGCGCGATGGCTACACCTTC
CDR3aa: CASSPARGRDGYTF

abundance: NA
v_gene: TRBV5-6
d_gene: NA
j_gene: TRBJ2-3
CDR3nt: TGTGCCAGCAGCTTTGGCGCTGCGCGGGGAGGTGTGGTGGATACGCAGTATTTT
CDR3aa: CASSFGAARGGVVDTQYF

abundance: NA
v_gene: TRBV7-7
d_gene: TRBD1
j_gene: TRBJ2-5
CDR3nt: TGTGCTAGCAGCCTCGGGACAGTCCAAGAGACCCAGTACTTC
CDR3aa: CASSLGTVQETQYF

abundance: NA
v_gene: TRBV19
d_gene: NA
j_gene: TRBJ2-1
CDR3nt: TGTGCCAGTTCCCGTCGGAGGGAGCACAATGAGCAGTTCTTC
CDR3aa: CASSRRREHNEQFF

abundance: NA
v_gene: TRBV7-2
d_gene: TRBD1
j_gene: TRBJ2-7
CDR3nt: TGTGCCAGCAGCTCACACGGACAGGGCAGCGAGCAGTACTTC
CDR3aa: CASSSHGQGSEQYF

abundance: NA
v_gene: TRBV12-3/TRBV12-4
d_gene: NA
j_gene: TRBJ2-2
CDR3nt: TGTGCCAGCTCCCTCGAGGCCGGGGAGCTGTTTTTT
CDR3aa: CASSLEAGELFF

abundance: many
v_gene: TRBV20-1
d_gene: NA
j_gene: TRBJ2-1
CDR3nt: TGCAGTGCTAGTACGTCGGGGGTTTACAATGAGCAGTTCTTC
CDR3aa: CSASTSGVYNEQFF

abundance: NA
v_gene: TRBV2
d_gene: TRBD1
j_gene: TRBJ2-7
CDR3nt: TGTGCCAGCAAAGGCCTGACAGGGGCCTCCTACGAGCAGTACTTC
CDR3aa: CASKGLTGASYEQYF

abundance: NA
v_gene: TRBV10-1
d_gene: TRBD2
j_gene: TRBJ2-5
CDR3nt: TGCGCCAGCAGTGAATCGGGACTAGACGTTCGTGAGACCCAGTACTTC
CDR3aa: CASSESGLDVRETQYF

abundance: few
v_gene: TRBV11-3
d_gene: TRBD2
j_gene: TRBJ2-5
CDR3nt: TGTGCCAGCAGCTTAGATCACGGACCATCTGGACTAGCGATAGAGACCCAGTACTTC
CDR3aa: CASSLDHGPSGLAIETQYF

abundance: NA
v_gene: TRBV9
d_gene: TRBD1
j_gene: TRBJ1-1
CDR3nt: TGTGCCAGCAGCGGACGGACAGGACTCATGAACACTGAAGCTTTCTTT
CDR3aa: CASSGRTGLMNTEAFF

abundance: NA
v_gene: TRBV18
d_gene: TRBD1
j_gene: TRBJ1-1
CDR3nt: TGTGCCAGCTCCACTAGGCCAGGGGGCGAATCTGAAGCTTTCTTT
CDR3aa: CASSTRPGGESEAFF

abundance: NA
v_gene: TRBV19
d_gene: TRBD2
j_gene: TRBJ2-3
CDR3nt: TGTGCCAGTAAATTAGCGGGAGGGGCTGGTACAGATACGCAGTATTTT
CDR3aa: CASKLAGGAGTDTQYF